Presented here are 23 T cell receptor beta chains from one specimen sequenced in a study of control samples from healthy donors and cancer patients. The method was immunoSEQ multiplex PCR; TCRdb's version includes in-frame clones alone and lacks a portion of them. The sample has 45,000 to 70,000 clones, about 91% seen once; the top ten hold about 0.91%. The material sequenced was PBMCs. These receptors were collected from a man younger than 45 with colorectal cancer.

The CDR3 spells CASTLTGGNYGYTF. The CDR3 DNA is TGTGCCAGCACTTTGACAGGGGGGAACTATGGCTACACCTTC. This chain uses TRBV2 with TRBJ1-2, with 9 positions matching TRBD1. This CDR3 has 14 residues. Germline CDR1 SNHLY, CDR2 FYNNEI. J was trimmed by 2 bases and V by 7 bases; bases with no gene match: 5.

CDR3: CASSLGQGPYEQYF. CDR3 nucleotides: TGTGCCAGCAGTCTCGGACAGGGACCCTACGAGCAGTACTTC. The chain carries TRBV27 and TRBJ2-7, with 8 positions matching TRBD1. CDR3 size: 14 residues. Trimming cost V 5 bases and J 2 bases; bases outside gene matches: 5. Per the germline V gene, CDR1 is MNHEY and CDR2 is SMNVEV (reference sequence).

The J gene is TRBJ2-7, the V gene TRBV12-2; the table's D call, TRBD1, has no DNA check behind it. TRBV12-2 is an annotated pseudogene. This CDR3 has 14 amino acids. In DNA form, the CDR3 reads TGTGCAAGTCGCTTAGTAACAGACACATACGAGCAGTACGTC. Translated, it gives CASRLVTDTYEQYV.

This chain links TRBV6-5 with TRBJ2-2, with D possibly TRBD2 on 5 matching bases. Germline assignment: CDR1 MNHEY and CDR2 SVGAGI. This CDR3 has 12 amino acids. V was trimmed by 8 bases and J by 3 bases, leaving 7 bases between them. The CDR3 region is CASFGDTGELFF. DNA for the CDR3: TGTGCCAGCTTCGGGGACACCGGGGAGCTGTTTTTT.

V gene TRBV19 combines with J gene TRBJ1-3; D is ambiguous. Trimming took off 6 bases at V and 0 bases at J, with 12 bases between the two ends. Germline V lookup: CDR1 LNHDA, CDR2 SQIVND (reference sequence). The CDR3 runs 15 residues. The CDR3 region is CASSQDRDSGNTIYF. CDR3 DNA sequence: TGTGCCAGTAGCCAGGACCGGGACTCTGGAAACACCATATATTTT.

The J gene is TRBJ2-7, the V gene TRBV27; TRBD1 or TRBD2 may be the D gene (6 bases each). The CDR3 runs to 13 residues. V dropped 6 bases and J dropped 6 bases, with 15 bases sitting between them. Germline V lookup: CDR1 MNHEY, CDR2 SMNVEV (reference sequence). CDR3 protein: CASSQEGGSEQYF. CDR3 nucleotides: TGTGCCAGCAGCCAAGAGGGGGGTTCCGAGCAGTACTTC.

Remarks on this clone: The germline gene is not matched at one end of the junction; a read error may be the cause. The V call is TRBV24-1, the J call TRBJ1-4; D is unclear. The CDR3 length is 13 residues. Germline loops: CDR1 KGHDR, CDR2 SFDVKD. The CDR3 loop reads CATSGLSEEKLFF. The CDR3 bases are TGTGCCACCAGTGGTTTGAGTGAAGAAAAACTGTTTTTT.

This chain uses TRBV7-9 with TRBJ1-1, with unresolved D. From germline, CDR1 is SEHNR and CDR2 FQNEAQ (reference sequence). The length of the CDR3 is 13 residues. V lost 0 bases and J lost 6, with 8 bases in between. The DNA of the CDR3 is TGTGCCAGCAGCTTAGCACAAGACTCTGAAGCTTTCTTT. Its protein is CASSLAQDSEAFF.

The chain couples TRBV6-5 to TRBJ1-2; no clear D. The CDR3 is 15 amino acids. V lost 0 bases, J lost 2 bases, and 10 bases lay in between. The germline CDR1 and CDR2 sequences are MNHEY and SVGAGI. The CDR3 loop is CASSYSRQLNYGYTF. In nucleotides, the CDR3 is TGTGCCAGCAGTTACTCGAGGCAGCTCAACTATGGCTACACCTTC.

DNA for the CDR3: TGCGCCAGCAGCCAAGATAGGAGCGTAGCTAGCACAGATACGCAGTATTTT. Protein product: CASSQDRSVASTDTQYF. This chain uses TRBV4-1 with TRBJ2-3; D ambiguous. The germline V gene has CDR1 MGHRA and CDR2 YSYEKL. Trimming stripped 0 bases from V and 0 bases from J, with 13 bases between. The CDR3 loop spans 17 amino acids.

The V gene is TRBV7-2, the J gene TRBJ1-1; no clear D. The length of the CDR3 is 13 residues. CDR1 is SGHTA and CDR2 is FQGNSA in the germline V gene. V was clipped by 2 bases and J by 1 base, with 5 bases between them. CDR3 amino acids: CASSLRANTEAFF. The CDR3 nucleotides are TGTGCCAGCAGCTTAAGGGCGAACACTGAAGCTTTCTTT.

The chain carries TRBV4-3 and TRBJ2-6, with no clear D. The CDR3 contains 14 residues. Per germline, CDR1 LGHNA and CDR2 YSLEER. V lost 3 bases and J 3 bases, leaving 6 bases between the germline ends. As DNA, the CDR3 is TGCGCCAGCAGCCAGGCTCTTGGGGCCAACGTCCTGACTTTC. Its translation: CASSQALGANVLTF.

This chain joins TRBV7-2 and TRBJ2-7, with unresolved D. In germline, CDR1 is SGHTA, CDR2 FQGNSA. The CDR3 has 15 amino acids. V was pared by 6 bases and J by 7 bases, with 22 bases between. CDR3 protein: CASSSQISGLGEQYV. In DNA, the CDR3 is TGTGCCAGCAGTTCCCAAATAAGTGGGCTGGGAGAGCAGTACGTC.

The rearrangement joins TRBV9 to TRBJ2-1, with D perhaps matching TRBD1 or TRBD2 (5 bases each). Trimming stripped 2 bases from V and 7 bases from J, with 16 bases between. Germline V CDR1 and CDR2: SGDLS, YYNGEE. The CDR3 extends over 15 amino acids. Here the CDR3 reads CASSVEDGAGNEQFF. The CDR3 region has the DNA TGTGCCAGCAGCGTGGAGGACGGGGCAGGGAATGAGCAGTTCTTC.

The chain carries TRBV5-1 and TRBJ1-5; maybe TRBD1 (6 bases). The CDR3 extends over 14 amino acids. The germline V and J ends were trimmed by 0 bases and 5 bases, with 9 bases remaining between them. CDR1 is SGHRS and CDR2 is YFSETQ in the germline V gene. The CDR3 loop reads CASSLGDIHQPQHF. In nucleotides, the CDR3 is TGCGCCAGCAGCTTGGGGGACATCCATCAGCCCCAGCATTTT.

The gene calls are TRBV12-3 or TRBV12-4 and TRBJ1-5, with D hard to call. Trimming pared 6 bases from V and 6 bases from J, leaving 9 bases between. The CDR3 sequence is 12 residues long. The CDR3 here is CASSPGSQPQHF. The CDR3 coding sequence is TGTGCCAGCAGCCCCGGAAGTCAGCCCCAGCATTTT.

This clone was observed once. V usage is TRBV18 and J usage is TRBJ2-1; 7 bases line up with TRBD2. With V trimmed by 3 bases and J by 4 bases, 6 bases remained unmatched. There are 15 residues in the CDR3. Germline assignment: CDR1 KGHSH and CDR2 LQKENI. The CDR3 coding sequence is TGTGCCAGCTCACCCACCCGGGGGGAATACAATGAGCAGTTCTTC. It is translated as CASSPTRGEYNEQFF. Together with reference TRBV18 and TRBJ2-1, the CDR3 gives the full variable domain: NAGVMQNPRHLVRRRGQEARLRCSPMKGHSHVYWYRQLPEEGLKFMVYLQKENIIDESGMPKERFSAEFPKEGPSILRIQQVVRGDSAAYFCASSPTRGEYNEQFFGPGTRLTVL.

The chain uses TRBV6-4 and TRBJ2-6, with D perhaps matching TRBD2 (5 bases). CDR1 and CDR2 (germline): MRHNA, SNTAGT. The CDR3 consists of 16 residues. Trimming cost V 0 bases and J 0 bases, with 6 bases left between them. The CDR3 loop is CASSDSAGSGANVLTF. CDR3 in DNA: TGTGCCAGCAGTGACTCCGCGGGCTCTGGGGCCAACGTCCTGACTTTC.

This rearrangement joins TRBV3-1 (or the pseudogene TRBV3-2) to TRBJ2-2, with 8 bases matching TRBD2. The junction had 11 bases not matched to a gene; V was cut back by 3 bases and J by 5 bases. CDR3 size: 17 residues. The V gene's germline CDR1 is LGHDT and CDR2 YNNKEL (reference sequence). For the CDR3, the DNA is TGTGCCAGCAGCCAGGGCGGGGGGCCCCCGGGGACCGGGGAGCTGTTTTTT. Its protein product is CASSQGGGPPGTGELFF.

This chain uses TRBV9 with TRBJ2-1; D is unresolved. V gave up 0 bases and J gave up 12 bases, with 13 bases separating them. Per the germline V gene, CDR1 is SGDLS and CDR2 is YYNGEE. This CDR3 has 13 amino acids. DNA for the CDR3: TGTGCCAGCAGCGTAGCGGCTGATATTGCGCAGTTCTTC. This sequence encodes CASSVAADIAQFF.

The rearrangement links TRBV5-4 to TRBJ1-2; 8 bases are a match to TRBD1. This CDR3 has 13 residues. The ends lost 4 bases at V and 8 bases at J; junction bases unmatched: 7. Germline CDR1 is SGHNT and CDR2 is YYREEE (reference sequence). The CDR3 bases are TGTGCCAGCAGCCCGCAGGGGGCGGGGGGCTACACCTTC. Residues: CASSPQGAGGYTF.

The chain joins TRBV19 to TRBJ2-7, with D perhaps TRBD1 (6 bases). This CDR3 is 14 amino acids long. Trimming removed 9 bases from V and 2 bases from J, with 17 bases in between. Germline CDR1 reads LNHDA; CDR2 reads SQIVND (reference sequence). The CDR3 here is CASSRDTRAYEQYF. The DNA of the CDR3 is TGTGCCAGCTCCCGGGACACTCGAGCCTACGAGCAGTACTTC.

This chain uses TRBV18 with TRBJ2-1; D is perhaps TRBD1 (7 bases). The CDR3 has 16 residues. Per the germline V gene, CDR1 is KGHSH and CDR2 is LQKENI. With 6 bases removed from V and 3 bases from J, the gap between germline ends came to 18 bases. The CDR3 protein is CASSSVGQGGYNEQFF. The CDR3 DNA is TGTGCCAGCTCCTCAGTGGGGCAGGGGGGCTACAATGAGCAGTTCTTC.